Listed here are 21 T cell receptor beta chains from one sample, sequenced in a study of blood T cell repertoires in COVID-19. Sequenced by immunoSEQ multiplex PCR; TCRdb stores in-frame clones only, minus some. The sample contains around 62,000 clones, 88% of which appear only once. The sequencing input was peripheral blood. The receptors originated from a human donor in a cohort sampled during active COVID-19.

V is TRBV4-2 and J is TRBJ1-1, with D perhaps TRBD1 (6 bases). V lost 0 bases and J lost 8, with 10 bases in between. This CDR3 has 13 residues. Germline V gives CDR1 LGHNA, CDR2 YNFKEQ. CDR3 in amino acids: CASSQDGTYEAFF. CDR3 DNA sequence: TGTGCCAGCAGCCAAGATGGGACATACGAAGCTTTCTTT.

This chain joins TRBV5-4 and TRBJ1-2, with 9 bases lining up with TRBD1. J lost 8 bases, V lost 4 bases, and 12 bases had no gene match. The CDR3 spans 15 residues. Per the germline V gene, CDR1 is SGHNT and CDR2 is YYREEE (reference sequence). DNA for the CDR3: TGTGCCAGCAGCCAGGAACAGGGGGCAATAGGAGGCTACACCTTC. It is translated as CASSQEQGAIGGYTF.

This chain joins TRBV19 and TRBJ1-1; D call uncertain. This CDR3 spans 12 amino acids. V gave up 3 bases and J gave up 8 bases, with 10 bases separating them. Germline CDR1 LNHDA, CDR2 SQIVND (reference sequence). CDR3 region: CASSIFGREAFF. The CDR3 DNA follows: TGTGCCAGTAGTATTTTTGGCAGGGAAGCTTTCTTT.

The V gene is TRBV9, the J gene TRBJ1-4, with a weak D call TRBD1 (6 bases). This CDR3 has 15 residues. The V and J ends lost 4 bases and 2 bases respectively, with 12 bases between them. In germline, CDR1 is SGDLS, CDR2 YYNGEE. The CDR3 loop reads CASSYGGYTNEKLFF. In DNA form, the CDR3 reads TGTGCCAGCAGCTATGGGGGCTATACTAATGAAAAACTGTTTTTT.

The V call is TRBV3-1 (or the pseudogene TRBV3-2), the J call TRBJ2-4; 8 bases fit TRBD2. Per the germline V gene, CDR1 is LGHDT and CDR2 is YNNKEL (reference sequence). The CDR3 contains 15 residues. Germline trimming cut 3 bases from V and 2 bases from J; bases unmatched to any gene: 3. In nucleotides, the CDR3 is TGTGCCAGCAGCCACGGGGGGGGACCCAAAAACATTCAGTACTTC. This translates into CASSHGGGPKNIQYF.

This sequence joins TRBV9 and TRBJ2-5, with 9 nucleotides matching TRBD2. Trimming took 0 bases from V and 0 from J; bases not matched to a gene: 3. This CDR3 has 16 residues. Germline CDR1 SGDLS, CDR2 YYNGEE. The CDR3: CASSVGLAGDQETQYF. Here the CDR3 DNA reads TGTGCCAGCAGCGTAGGTTTAGCGGGGGACCAAGAGACCCAGTACTTC.

The chain recombines TRBV28 with TRBJ1-3; maybe TRBD1 (5 bases). CDR3 length: 16 residues. Germline V lookup: CDR1 MDHEN, CDR2 SYDVKM. The V end was cut by 3 bases, the J end by 0 bases, with 12 bases between. DNA for the CDR3: TGTGCCAGCAGTTTCGACAGTCTCAACTCTGGAAACACCATATATTTT. This codes for CASSFDSLNSGNTIYF.

The V gene is TRBV12-3 or TRBV12-4, the J gene TRBJ2-2, with D perhaps TRBD2 (5 bases). The CDR3 loop spans 12 amino acids. Trimming left V 3 bases short and J 7 bases short, with 6 bases between. CDR3 loop: CASSLAGGELFF. The CDR3 bases are TGTGCCAGCAGTTTGGCGGGCGGGGAGCTGTTTTTT.

The chain links TRBV9 to TRBJ2-1; 7 bases line up with TRBD1. CDR1 SGDLS and CDR2 YYNGEE come from the germline V gene. The junction had 6 bases not matched to a gene; V was cut back by 4 bases and J by 2 bases. The CDR3 runs to 15 residues. CDR3 in amino acids: CASSPRQGPYNEQFF. The CDR3 DNA sequence: TGTGCCAGCAGCCCAAGACAGGGACCCTACAATGAGCAGTTCTTC.

The chain employs TRBV3-1 (or the pseudogene TRBV3-2) and TRBJ2-2; 7 bases line up with TRBD1. CDR1 and CDR2 from the germline V gene are LGHDT and YNNKEL (reference sequence). The length of the CDR3 is 17 residues. Trimming took 3 bases from V and 0 from J; bases not matched to a gene: 7. CDR3 nucleotide sequence: TGTGCCAGCAGCCAGATGGGGGACAGCCCGAACACCGGGGAGCTGTTTTTT. Translated: CASSQMGDSPNTGELFF.

The chain couples TRBV6-1 to TRBJ2-2; D is possibly TRBD1 (5 bases). The CDR3 sequence is 14 residues long. V dropped 3 bases and J dropped 4 bases, with 9 bases sitting between them. Germline assignment: CDR1 MNHNS and CDR2 SASEGT. The chain's CDR3 is CASSDRASTGELFF. The CDR3 nucleotides read TGTGCCAGCAGTGACAGGGCGAGCACCGGGGAGCTGTTTTTT.

In DNA form, the CDR3 reads TGTGCCAGCAGCCCGTTAGCCCGCTACGAGCAGTACTTC. This codes for CASSPLARYEQYF. The gene calls are TRBV13 and TRBJ2-7, with D hard to call. The ends were cut back, 5 bases at V and 3 bases at J, with 11 bases in the middle. CDR1 and CDR2 (germline): PRHDT, FYEKMQ (reference sequence). This CDR3 contains 13 residues.

The genes are TRBV9 and TRBJ1-6, with 9 bases identical to TRBD1. V lost 0 bases, J lost 10 bases, and 5 bases stayed unmatched. Germline values: CDR1 SGDLS, CDR2 YYNGEE. The CDR3 has 15 amino acids. The CDR3 spells CASSVVGTGSSPLHF. The DNA of the CDR3 is TGTGCCAGCAGCGTAGTTGGGACAGGGAGCTCACCCCTCCACTTT.

The chain links TRBV20-1 to TRBJ2-7; D call uncertain. The germline V and J ends were trimmed by 3 bases and 4 bases, with 7 bases remaining between them. The CDR3 spans 11 residues. The germline V gene has CDR1 DFQATT and CDR2 SNEGSKA (reference sequence). The CDR3: CSASSGYEQYF. The CDR3 DNA reads as TGCAGTGCTAGTTCGGGTTACGAGCAGTACTTC.

This chain joins TRBV28 and TRBJ2-7; 9 positions match TRBD1. CDR1 is MDHEN, CDR2 SYDVKM, per germline. CDR3 length equals 15 residues. V was clipped by 6 bases and J by 5 bases; unmatched bases: 11. The CDR3: CASSLAGTGYHEQYF. CDR3 bases: TGTGCCAGCAGCTTGGCAGGGACAGGGTACCACGAGCAGTACTTC.

CDR3 in DNA: TGTGCCAGCAGCCCGCAACTGACTAGCGGGGGGGCCTTTAAAACCTACGAGCAGTACTTC. Encoded protein: CASSPQLTSGGAFKTYEQYF. The genes are TRBV13 and TRBJ2-7, with 14 positions matching TRBD2. The V gene's germline CDR1 is PRHDT and CDR2 FYEKMQ (reference sequence). This CDR3 comprises 20 residues. V lost 5 bases and J lost 2; bases outside the gene matches: 17.

The chain combines TRBV6-6 with TRBJ1-1; 9 nucleotides align to TRBD1. The trim removed 1 base at V and 7 bases at J, leaving 4 bases unmatched. The CDR3 consists of 14 residues. Germline CDR1 reads MNHNY; CDR2 reads SVGAGI (reference sequence). The CDR3 DNA is TGTGCCAGCAGTTACTGGACAGGGGAGGGTGAAGCTTTCTTT. Its translation is CASSYWTGEGEAFF.

This clone appeared a few times. V usage is TRBV30 and J usage is TRBJ2-3; D is perhaps TRBD2 (5 bases). Deletions cut 2 bases from V and 4 bases from J, with 7 bases between. Germline values: CDR1 GTSNPN, CDR2 SVGIG (reference sequence). The CDR3 contains 12 residues. CDR3 region: CAWSWRADTQYF. As DNA, the CDR3 is TGTGCCTGGAGTTGGCGGGCAGATACGCAGTATTTT.

The chain combines TRBV6-2 or TRBV6-3 with TRBJ2-1, with D possibly TRBD2 on 5 matching bases. CDR3 size: 15 residues. Germline-derived CDR1 and CDR2 are MNHEY and SVGEGT. The V end was cut by 2 bases, the J end by 2 bases, with 10 bases between. CDR3 nucleotides: TGTGCCAGCAGTTACGATGGGAGCCCCTACAATGAGCAGTTCTTC. The encoded protein is CASSYDGSPYNEQFF.

This clone was seen only once. The chain employs TRBV11-3 and TRBJ1-2; unclear D gene. Germline CDR1 and CDR2: SGHNT and YENEEA. This CDR3 region has 13 residues. The V end lost 3 bases, the J end lost 4 bases, and 9 bases lay between the germline ends. The CDR3, as DNA: TGTGCCAGCAGCTTGGCAGAGGGCTATGGCTACACCTTC. It encodes CASSLAEGYGYTF.

Turning to this clone: One junction end disagrees with the germline gene, perhaps due to a read error. The sample contains more than one DNA sequence encoding this CDR3. The chain has TRBV19 and TRBJ1-5; D not resolved. The germline CDR1 and CDR2 sequences are LNHDA and SQIVND (reference sequence). There are 13 residues in the CDR3. The CDR3 DNA follows: TGTGCCAGCAGTAACAGCGGTAATCAGCCCCAGCATTTT. It codes for CASSNSGNQPQHF.